This TCR beta chain originates from a study of T cells in Graves' hyperthyroidism and ophthalmopathy. In making diagnoses, clinical symptoms, serum thyroxine and TRAb, thyroid ultrasound and orbital computed tomography were all used. TCR beta CDR3 regions were amplified from RNA transcripts. Initially, a first-round RT-PCR of the TCR CDR3 employed the HTBI primer set. TCRdb itself ran the multiplex PCR reads through MiXCR, one entry per CDR3 protein. The top ten hold more than 7% of the sample, which has about 840,000 distinct CDR3 sequences, roughly 40% seen once. This clonotype was recorded at least ten times. Germline V gene data show CDR1 as DFQATT and CDR2 as SNEGSKA (reference sequence). Trimming took 5 bases from V and 7 from J; bases not matched to a gene: 6. The CDR3 has 12 residues.

The sequence was collected from a man between 18 and 35 years old with Graves' hyperthyroidism. The sample taken for sequencing was blood. This chain joins TRBV20-1 and TRBJ1-2; 8 bases match TRBD1. DNA for the CDR3: TGCAGTGCTGTAGGAGGGACAGGTGGCTACACCTTC. Protein sequence: CSAVGGTGGYTF.